This TCR beta chain was captured by sequencing in a study of blood T cell repertoires in COVID-19. As for the study in general: PBMCs, B-cell-depleted T cells, or T cells were the source of the cDNA or gDNA that made up the material.

As originally analysed: Cell counts per sample came from amplifying reference gene primers. Profiled with immunoSEQ multiplex PCR; TCRdb holds only in-frame clones, not every one. Clone size and V and J calls were adopted from that table, with D and trimming inferred from the DNA. The sample carries some 330,000 clones, about four fifths recorded once. CDR3 size: 17 residues. Germline CDR1 and CDR2: SGHRS and YFSETQ. Trimming took 1 base from V and 1 from J; bases not matched to a gene: 8. Those enrolled, adults aged roughly 18 to 89 years, came from about 24 US areas. Researchers sorted participants into cohorts using their self-reported clinical history.

The chain combines TRBV5-1 with TRBJ2-7; TRBD1 matches 10 bases. This receptor was obtained from a woman in her fifties or sixties who had recovered from COVID-19. The sequenced material came from PBMCs or T cells enriched from blood (not recorded which). CDR3 region: CASSLSPGTGDSYEQYF. As DNA, the CDR3 is TGCGCCAGCAGCTTGTCCCCTGGGACAGGGGATTCCTACGAGCAGTACTTC.